Presented here are 27 T cell receptor beta chains from one specimen sequenced in a study of T-cell reconstitution after alpha-beta-depleted transplantation in children. Preparation of the TCRbeta library was carried out with unique molecular identifiers. TCRdb reanalysed the PCR reads using MiXCR and keeps one entry per CDR3 protein. The sample shows approximately 800,000 distinct CDR3 sequences, roughly 15% of them seen only once. Specimen: PBMCs, mostly from graft donor cells, collected 360 days after TCRalphabeta/CD19-depleted stem cell transplant. The receptors come from a male patient younger than 18 who had a stem cell transplant for acute lymphoblastic leukemia, so the T cells may come from the graft donor.

The sample holds a few counts of this clonotype. This chain links TRBV12-3 or TRBV12-4 with TRBJ2-1; D gene uncertain. This CDR3 is built from 16 residues. Between the trimmed V and J ends, which lost 2 bases and 3 bases, there was a span of 14 bases. The CDR3 coding sequence is TGTGCCAGCAGTTTAAGGCGGCAGACACGCTACAATGAGCAGTTCTTC. This sequence encodes CASSLRRQTRYNEQFF.

In this sample, this clonotype turned up once. The chain's CDR3 is CSARAGPRDYGYTF. CDR3 in DNA: TGCAGTGCTAGAGCCGGCCCCAGGGACTATGGCTACACCTTC. The gene calls are TRBV20-1 and TRBJ1-2, with D possibly TRBD1 on 5 matching bases. Germline V lookup: CDR1 DFQATT, CDR2 SNEGSKA (reference sequence). The CDR3 extends over 14 amino acids. Trimming shortened V by 1 base and J by 3 bases, and 12 bases separated the two germline ends.

The table lists this clonotype with a few counts. The V gene is TRBV7-6, the J gene TRBJ2-4; D may match TRBD1 or TRBD2 (6 bases each). The CDR3 spans 19 residues. Germline V lookup: CDR1 SGHVS, CDR2 FNYEAQ. Trimming shortened V by 3 bases and J by 1 base, and 22 bases separated the two germline ends. CDR3 region: CASSFNAMAGRGAKNIQYF. CDR3 in DNA: TGTGCCAGCAGCTTCAATGCCATGGCGGGAAGGGGGGCCAAAAACATTCAGTACTTC.

This clonotype was counted many times. The CDR3 region is CATSRDRFQGWATNEKLFF. CDR3 DNA: TGTGCCACCAGCAGAGATCGGTTCCAGGGTTGGGCAACTAATGAAAAACTGTTTTTT. The V and J genes are TRBV15 and TRBJ1-4, with D possibly being TRBD1 (5 bases). V gave up 0 bases and J gave up 0 bases, with 17 bases separating them. The CDR3 is 19 residues long. Germline assignment: CDR1 LNHNV and CDR2 YYDKDF (reference sequence). The full variable domain, in which reference TRBV15 and TRBJ1-4 provide the parts outside the CDR3, is DAMVIQNPRYQVTQFGKPVTLSCSQTLNHNVMYWYQQKSSQAPKLLFHYYDKDFNNEADTPDNFQSRRPNTSFCFLDIRSPGLGDTAMYLCATSRDRFQGWATNEKLFFGSGTQLSVL.

This clonotype was counted only a few times. The V gene is TRBV4-1, the J gene TRBJ2-7, with D tentatively TRBD1 or TRBD2 (7 bases each). Between the trimmed V and J ends, which lost 4 bases and 3 bases, there was a span of 16 bases. In germline, CDR1 is MGHRA, CDR2 YSYEKL. This CDR3 spans 15 amino acids. This chain's CDR3 is CASSPLGRGLYEQYF. DNA for the CDR3: TGCGCCAGCAGCCCCCTGGGGAGGGGGCTCTACGAGCAGTACTTC.

This clonotype was seen a few times. The chain links TRBV15 to TRBJ2-3; 7 positions agree with TRBD1. This CDR3 is 16 amino acids long. V lost 3 bases to trimming and J lost 0 bases; unmatched junction nucleotides: 6. CDR1 is LNHNV and CDR2 is YYDKDF in the germline V gene (reference sequence). In nucleotides, the CDR3 is TGTGCCACCAGCAGTTATTGGACAGGAAGCACAGATACGCAGTATTTT. This gives the protein CATSSYWTGSTDTQYF.

This clonotype was detected a few times. CDR3 DNA: TGTGCCAGCAGTCCTATCGCCGGGACAGGCAAATCCTATGGCTACACCTTC. Its protein is CASSPIAGTGKSYGYTF. The chain carries TRBV11-2 and TRBJ1-2; TRBD1 matches 8 bases. From germline, CDR1 is SGHAT and CDR2 FQNNGV. The trim removed 6 bases at V and 4 bases at J, leaving 16 bases unmatched. The length of the CDR3 is 17 residues.

The genes are TRBV5-1 and TRBJ2-2; D is possibly TRBD2 (6 bases). This CDR3 spans 15 amino acids. The germline V gene has CDR1 SGHRS and CDR2 YFSETQ. V was cut by 3 bases and J by 1 base, with 10 bases left in between. The CDR3 DNA reads as TGCGCCAGCAGCTCCGCCGGGAGGAACACCGGGGAGCTGTTTTTT. This sequence encodes CASSSAGRNTGELFF.

There are a few counts of this clonotype. The V and J genes are TRBV29-1 and TRBJ2-5, with D uncertain. This CDR3 comprises 14 residues. Trimming removed 4 bases from V and 5 bases from J, with 17 bases in between. CDR1 is SQVTM and CDR2 is ANQGSEA in the germline V gene. The chain's CDR3 is CSVALHIKGETQYF. CDR3 nucleotides: TGCAGCGTTGCCCTCCACATAAAGGGCGAGACCCAGTACTTC. Full variable domain (rest looked up from reference TRBV29-1 and TRBJ2-5): SAVISQKPSRDICQRGTSLTIQCQVDSQVTMMFWYRQQPGQSLTLIATANQGSEATYESGFVIDKFPISRPNLTFSTLTVSNMSPEDSSIYLCSVALHIKGETQYFGPGTRLLVL.

The chain links TRBV6-5 to TRBJ1-1, with D perhaps matching TRBD1 (6 bases). The germline V and J ends were trimmed by 2 bases and 4 bases, with 14 bases remaining between them. The V gene's germline CDR1 is MNHEY and CDR2 SVGAGI. This CDR3 comprises 15 residues. The CDR3 DNA reads as TGTGCCAGCAGTTACGAGGGGGGAGTCTCCACTGAAGCTTTCTTT. This encodes CASSYEGGVSTEAFF.

This clonotype was seen only a few times. The J gene is TRBJ2-7, the V gene TRBV20-1; 9 nucleotides align to TRBD1. Germline lookup yields CDR1 DFQATT and CDR2 SNEGSKA (reference sequence). Trimming removed 5 bases from V and 6 bases from J; junction bases left unmatched: 5. This CDR3 comprises 12 residues. The CDR3 sequence is CSARDRVSEQYF. The CDR3 DNA is TGCAGTGCTCGGGACAGGGTCAGCGAGCAGTACTTC.

The V call is TRBV29-1, the J call TRBJ1-4; 8 bases line up with TRBD1. The length of the CDR3 is 14 residues. Germline values: CDR1 SQVTM, CDR2 ANQGSEA. Trimming took 8 bases from V and 7 from J; bases not matched to a gene: 12. This CDR3 reads CSIPSGTGLEKLFF. Here the CDR3 DNA reads TGCAGCATACCCTCGGGGACAGGTCTTGAAAAACTGTTTTTT.

The table lists this clonotype with many counts. V is TRBV12-3 or TRBV12-4 and J is TRBJ2-7, with a weak D call TRBD2 (6 bases). The CDR3 is made up of 14 amino acids. Trimming pared 11 bases from V and 2 bases from J, leaving 19 bases between. The CDR3 nucleotides read TGTGCCTGCGACCCGGGAGATCAAGCCTACGAGCAGTACTTC. Amino acid sequence: CACDPGDQAYEQYF.

This clonotype has only a few counts. This chain links TRBV6-2 or TRBV6-3 with TRBJ2-1; 8 nucleotides align to TRBD2. The CDR3 contains 15 residues. Unmatched junction bases numbered 1, after V lost 2 bases and J lost 1 base. Germline V gene data show CDR1 as MNHEY and CDR2 as SVGEGT. CDR3 nucleotide sequence: TGTGCCAGCAGTTACGGCGGGAGGTCCTACAATGAGCAGTTCTTC. It translates to CASSYGGRSYNEQFF.

In this sample, this clonotype turned up a few times. This sequence joins TRBV7-8 and TRBJ2-7; possibly TRBD2 for D (7 bases). V was cut by 5 bases and J by 0 bases, with 17 bases left in between. Germline loops: CDR1 SGHVS, CDR2 FQNEAQ. The CDR3 contains 16 residues. DNA of the CDR3: TGTGCCAGCAGCATAGGGGGGGGCACAGACTCCTACGAGCAGTACTTC. Its translation: CASSIGGGTDSYEQYF.

There are a few counts of this clonotype. V and J are TRBV5-1 and TRBJ2-7; 8 positions agree with TRBD1. CDR3 size: 13 residues. Germline V gene lookup returns CDR1 SGHRS and CDR2 YFSETQ. J gave up 5 bases and V 4 bases, and 5 bases lay outside the gene matches. CDR3 region: CASSPDRDHEQYF. The CDR3 region has the DNA TGCGCCAGCAGCCCGGACAGGGACCACGAGCAGTACTTC.

This clonotype has more than one count but fewer than ten. The rearrangement uses TRBV6-1 and TRBJ2-7; 9 bases fit TRBD1. Germline values: CDR1 MNHNS, CDR2 SASEGT. J lost 4 bases, V lost 5 bases, and 18 bases had no gene match. The CDR3 spans 18 residues. The CDR3 sequence: CASSLQFPSTGGPYEQYF. Written as DNA, the CDR3 is TGTGCCAGCAGTCTCCAATTTCCCTCGACAGGGGGACCTTACGAGCAGTACTTC.

J is TRBJ1-2 and V is TRBV3-1; D is unresolved. V shed 2 bases and J shed 3 bases, with 4 bases lying between them. The germline gives CDR1 LGHDT, CDR2 YNNKEL (reference sequence). The CDR3 covers 12 residues. The CDR3 loop reads CASSQWHYGYTF. DNA of the CDR3: TGTGCCAGCAGCCAATGGCACTATGGCTACACCTTC.

This clonotype came up many times. The chain joins TRBV29-1 to TRBJ1-2, with unresolved D. This CDR3 is built from 12 residues. In germline, CDR1 is SQVTM, CDR2 ANQGSEA. V lost 4 bases, J lost 2 bases, and 8 bases lay in between. The CDR3 protein is CSVGRENYGYTF. CDR3 in DNA: TGCAGCGTTGGCCGGGAAAACTATGGCTACACCTTC.

This clonotype was recorded at least ten times. The V call is TRBV5-1, the J call TRBJ2-3; 7 bases map to TRBD1. With 10 bases clipped from V and 0 bases from J, the junction kept 5 bases outside the gene matches. The CDR3 length is 13 residues. Germline V gives CDR1 SGHRS, CDR2 YFSETQ. CDR3 bases: TGCGCCCTCTTGGGACAGAGCACAGATACGCAGTATTTT. Translation: CALLGQSTDTQYF.

This chain connects TRBV20-1 to TRBJ2-7, with a possible D match to TRBD1 (5 bases). CDR1 DFQATT and CDR2 SNEGSKA come from the germline V gene (reference sequence). This CDR3 contains 12 residues. The V end lost 3 bases, the J end lost 5 bases, and 11 bases lay between the germline ends. The chain's CDR3 is CSASLSRDEQYF. The CDR3 nucleotides are TGCAGTGCTAGCCTAAGCAGGGACGAGCAGTACTTC.

Only a few counts were recorded for this clonotype. The CDR3 region is CASSQSGTGQYF. The CDR3, as DNA: TGTGCCAGCAGCCAGTCTGGGACAGGGCAGTACTTC. The J gene is TRBJ2-7, the V gene TRBV3-1, with 8 bases fitting TRBD1. V was pared by 3 bases and J by 9 bases, with 4 bases of the junction left unmatched. The CDR3 is 12 amino acids. CDR1 and CDR2 (germline): LGHDT, YNNKEL (reference sequence).

This clonotype showed up just a few times. The CDR3 DNA follows: TGTGCCAGCAGTGGAGGGACTAGCTGGCAAGAGACCCAGTACTTC. Its protein product is CASSGGTSWQETQYF. The genes are TRBV28 and TRBJ2-5; 9 bases fit TRBD2. This CDR3 has 15 amino acids. Per the germline V gene, CDR1 is MDHEN and CDR2 is SYDVKM. J gave up 2 bases and V 5 bases, and 6 bases lay outside the gene matches.

The genes are TRBV5-1 and TRBJ2-7; D is unresolved. Between the trimmed V and J ends, which lost 0 bases and 2 bases, there was a span of 9 bases. The CDR3 extends over 14 amino acids. CDR1 and CDR2 from the germline V gene are SGHRS and YFSETQ. The CDR3 protein is CASSLAAPTYEQYF. CDR3 nucleotide sequence: TGCGCCAGCAGCTTGGCGGCTCCTACCTACGAGCAGTACTTC.

This clonotype turned up a few times. The chain's CDR3 is CASSLRTGGSGNTIYF. Written as DNA, the CDR3 is TGTGCCAGCAGTTTAAGAACAGGGGGCTCTGGAAACACCATATATTTT. This chain links TRBV12-3 or TRBV12-4 with TRBJ1-3; 8 positions agree with TRBD1. The CDR3 covers 16 residues. V dropped 2 bases and J dropped 0; count of bases not matched to a gene: 3.

This clonotype was seen only a few times. This rearrangement joins TRBV6-5 to TRBJ1-4; a weak D match, TRBD1 (6 bases). CDR1 is MNHEY, CDR2 SVGAGI, per germline. The CDR3 extends over 15 amino acids. V was cut by 4 bases and J by 8 bases, with 17 bases left in between. The CDR3 protein is CASSSPQGLREKLFF. Here the CDR3 DNA reads TGTGCCAGCAGTTCCCCACAGGGTTTAAGAGAAAAACTGTTTTTT.

This chain connects TRBV5-1 to TRBJ1-1; 7 nucleotides match TRBD1. V lost 7 bases, J lost 3 bases, and 6 bases stayed unmatched. The CDR3 contains 13 residues. In germline, CDR1 is SGHRS, CDR2 YFSETQ. CDR3 coding DNA: TGCGCCAGCCAGACAGGGATAGACACTGAAGCTTTCTTT. Translating it yields CASQTGIDTEAFF.